This note documents a single T cell receptor beta chain sequence. Its antigen is still unknown. Germline CDR1 reads SGHRS; CDR2 reads YFSETQ. The CDR3 covers 13 residues. The junction had 4 bases not matched to a gene; V was cut back by 5 bases and J by 5 bases. The entry originates in a study of cytomegalovirus exposure and HLA in healthy donors. Only in-frame clones appear in the TCRdb table, and some are missing; sequencing was by immunoSEQ multiplex PCR. The repertoire holds about 200,000 clones, about 90% seen once, with roughly 2.8% in the top ten. Study-level points and caveats: The study flagged around 160 TCR beta chains as cytomegalovirus-associated. Subsequent analysis found a tendency for first-cohort TCR clusters to co-occur within the 120 or so validation repertoires. Most TCR sequences showed up rarely, but some public TCRs showed up in many donors.

This receptor was taken from a woman under 30 in good health and CMV-seronegative. The sequenced sample was PBMCs. The chain is built from TRBV5-1 and TRBJ1-1; 9 bases are a match to TRBD1. The DNA of the CDR3 is TGCGCCAGCAGAGGGACAGGGCGAACTGAAGCTTTCTTT. It encodes CASRGTGRTEAFF.